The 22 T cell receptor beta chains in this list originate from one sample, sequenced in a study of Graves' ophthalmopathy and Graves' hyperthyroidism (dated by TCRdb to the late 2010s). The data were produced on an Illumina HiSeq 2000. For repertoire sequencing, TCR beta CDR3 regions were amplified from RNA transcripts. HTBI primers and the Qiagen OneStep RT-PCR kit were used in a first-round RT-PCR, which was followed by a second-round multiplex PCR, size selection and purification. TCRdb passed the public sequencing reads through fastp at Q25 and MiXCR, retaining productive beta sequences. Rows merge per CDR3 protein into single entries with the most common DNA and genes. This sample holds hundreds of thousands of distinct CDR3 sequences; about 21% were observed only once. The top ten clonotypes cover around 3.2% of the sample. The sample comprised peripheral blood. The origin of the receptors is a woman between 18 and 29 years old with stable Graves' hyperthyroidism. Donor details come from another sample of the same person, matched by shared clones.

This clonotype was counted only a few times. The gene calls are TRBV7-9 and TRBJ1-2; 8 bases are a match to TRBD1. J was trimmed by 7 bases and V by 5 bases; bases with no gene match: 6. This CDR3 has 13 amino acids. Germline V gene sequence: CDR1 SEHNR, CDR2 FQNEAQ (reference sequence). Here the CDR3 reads CASSGGQGSGYTF. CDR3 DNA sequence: TGTGCCAGCAGCGGAGGACAGGGAAGTGGCTACACCTTC.

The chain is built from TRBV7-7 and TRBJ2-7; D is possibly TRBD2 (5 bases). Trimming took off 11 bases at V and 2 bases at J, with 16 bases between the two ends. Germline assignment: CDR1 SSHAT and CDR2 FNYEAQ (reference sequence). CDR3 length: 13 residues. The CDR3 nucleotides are TGTGCCTCCAGCTTCGGGGTGGCCTACGAGCAGTACTTC. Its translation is CASSFGVAYEQYF.

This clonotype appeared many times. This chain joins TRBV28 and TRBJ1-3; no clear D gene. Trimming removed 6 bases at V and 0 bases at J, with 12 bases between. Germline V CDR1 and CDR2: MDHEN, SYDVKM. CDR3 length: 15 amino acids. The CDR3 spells CASSPGAISGNTIYF. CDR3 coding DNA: TGTGCCAGCAGCCCCGGAGCGATCTCTGGAAACACCATATATTTT.

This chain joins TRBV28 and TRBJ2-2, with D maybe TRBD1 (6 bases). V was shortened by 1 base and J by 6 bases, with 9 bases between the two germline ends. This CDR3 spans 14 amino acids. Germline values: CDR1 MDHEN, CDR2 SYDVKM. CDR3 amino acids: CASSLSAGAGELFF. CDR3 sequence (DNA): TGTGCCAGCAGTTTATCTGCAGGGGCCGGGGAGCTGTTTTTT.

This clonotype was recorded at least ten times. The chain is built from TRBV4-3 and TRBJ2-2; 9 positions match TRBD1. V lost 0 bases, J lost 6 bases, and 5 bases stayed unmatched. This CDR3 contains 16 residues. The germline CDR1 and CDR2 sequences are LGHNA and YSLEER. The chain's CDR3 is CASSQDGTGLAGELFF. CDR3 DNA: TGCGCCAGCAGCCAAGACGGGACAGGGTTAGCCGGGGAGCTGTTTTTT.

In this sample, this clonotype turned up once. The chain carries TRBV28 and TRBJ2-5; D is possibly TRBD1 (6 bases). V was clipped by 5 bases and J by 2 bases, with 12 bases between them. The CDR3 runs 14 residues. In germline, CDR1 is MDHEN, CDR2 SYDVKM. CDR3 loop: CASSPNRAQETQYF. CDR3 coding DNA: TGTGCCAGCAGTCCAAACAGGGCTCAAGAGACCCAGTACTTC.

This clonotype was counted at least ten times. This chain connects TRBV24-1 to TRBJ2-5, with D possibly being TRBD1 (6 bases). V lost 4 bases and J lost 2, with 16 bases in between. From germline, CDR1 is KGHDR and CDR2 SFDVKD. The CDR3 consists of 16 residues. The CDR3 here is CATSEPGHHSQETQYF. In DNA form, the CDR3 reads TGTGCCACCAGTGAACCGGGACACCATTCACAAGAGACCCAGTACTTC.

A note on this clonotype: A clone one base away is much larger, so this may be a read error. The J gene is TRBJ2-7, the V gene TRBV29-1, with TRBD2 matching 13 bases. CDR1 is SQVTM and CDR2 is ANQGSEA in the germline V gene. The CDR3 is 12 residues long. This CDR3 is CCGTSGTYEQYF. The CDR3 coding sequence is TGCTGCGGGACTAGCGGGACCTACGAGCAGTACTTC.

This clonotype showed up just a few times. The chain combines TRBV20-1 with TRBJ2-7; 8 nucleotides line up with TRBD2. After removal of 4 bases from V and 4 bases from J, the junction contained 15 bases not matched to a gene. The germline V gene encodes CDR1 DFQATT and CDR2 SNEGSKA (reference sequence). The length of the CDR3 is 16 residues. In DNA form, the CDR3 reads TGCAGTGCTATCGGTTCTGGCGGGGGGCAACCTTACGAGCAGTACTTC. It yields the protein CSAIGSGGGQPYEQYF.

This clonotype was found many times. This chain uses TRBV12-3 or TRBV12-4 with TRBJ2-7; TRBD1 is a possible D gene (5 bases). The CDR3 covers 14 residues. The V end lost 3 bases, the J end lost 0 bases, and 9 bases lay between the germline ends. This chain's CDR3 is CASSFGAPSYEQYF. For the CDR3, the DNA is TGTGCCAGCAGTTTTGGGGCACCCTCCTACGAGCAGTACTTC.

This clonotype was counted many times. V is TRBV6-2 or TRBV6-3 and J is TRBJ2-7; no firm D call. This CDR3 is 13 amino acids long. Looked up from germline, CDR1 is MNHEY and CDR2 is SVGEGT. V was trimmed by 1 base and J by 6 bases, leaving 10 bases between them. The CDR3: CASSYFPVREQYF. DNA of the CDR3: TGTGCCAGCAGTTACTTTCCCGTCCGCGAGCAGTACTTC.

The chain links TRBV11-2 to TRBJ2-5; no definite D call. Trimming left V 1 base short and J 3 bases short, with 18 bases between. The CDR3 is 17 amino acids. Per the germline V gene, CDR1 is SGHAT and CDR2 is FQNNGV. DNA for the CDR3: TGTGCCAGCAGCTTAGGTAGACGACTCCTAATCGAAGAGACCCAGTACTTC. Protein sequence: CASSLGRRLLIEETQYF.

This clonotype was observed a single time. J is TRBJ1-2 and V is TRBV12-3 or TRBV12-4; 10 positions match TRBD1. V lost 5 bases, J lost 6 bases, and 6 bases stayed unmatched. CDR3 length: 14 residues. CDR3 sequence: CASSRQGAIDGYTF. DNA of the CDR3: TGTGCCAGCAGTAGACAGGGGGCAATCGATGGCTACACCTTC.

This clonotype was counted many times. The CDR3 nucleotides are TGTGCCAGCAGTGACCCCCCAGCGGGACTAGCGGATGGCGCGAACACCGGGGAGCTGTTTTTT. Translating it yields CASSDPPAGLADGANTGELFF. The gene calls are TRBV25-1 and TRBJ2-2, with 11 bases fitting TRBD2. Germline CDR1 is MGHDK and CDR2 is SYGVNS. V trimming: 3 bases; J trimming: 0 bases; junction bases outside the gene matches: 15. The CDR3 spans 21 residues.

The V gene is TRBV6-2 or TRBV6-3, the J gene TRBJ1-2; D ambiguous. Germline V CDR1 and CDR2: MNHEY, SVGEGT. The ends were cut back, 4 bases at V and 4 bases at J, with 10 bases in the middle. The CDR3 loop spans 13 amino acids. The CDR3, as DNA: TGTGCCAGCAGTTTTACAGCGACCTATGGCTACACCTTC. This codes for CASSFTATYGYTF.

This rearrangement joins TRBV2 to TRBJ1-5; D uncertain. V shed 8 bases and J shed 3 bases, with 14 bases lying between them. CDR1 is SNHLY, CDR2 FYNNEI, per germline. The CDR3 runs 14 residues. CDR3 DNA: TGTGCCAGCGAACCAGGCAGTTTCAATCAGCCCCAGCATTTT. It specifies CASEPGSFNQPQHF. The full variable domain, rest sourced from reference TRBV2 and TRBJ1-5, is EPEVTQTPSHQVTQMGQEVILRCVPISNHLYFYWYRQILGQKVEFLVSFYNNEISEKSEIFDDQFSVERPDGSNFTLKIRSTKLEDSAMYFCASEPGSFNQPQHFGDGTRLSIL.

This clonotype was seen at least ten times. CDR3 protein: CASNHPGPSGYTF. In DNA, the CDR3 is TGTGCCAGCAATCATCCGGGTCCCTCTGGCTACACCTTC. The J gene is TRBJ1-2, the V gene TRBV9; the D is unclear. CDR1 is SGDLS and CDR2 is YYNGEE in the germline V gene. V dropped 6 bases and J dropped 7 bases, with 16 bases sitting between them. The CDR3 has 13 amino acids.

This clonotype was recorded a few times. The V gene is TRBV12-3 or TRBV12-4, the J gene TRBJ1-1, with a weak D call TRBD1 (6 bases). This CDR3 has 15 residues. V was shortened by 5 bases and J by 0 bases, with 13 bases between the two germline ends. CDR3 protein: CASSAMGAVNTEAFF. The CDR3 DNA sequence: TGTGCCAGCAGTGCGATGGGGGCTGTGAACACTGAAGCTTTCTTT.

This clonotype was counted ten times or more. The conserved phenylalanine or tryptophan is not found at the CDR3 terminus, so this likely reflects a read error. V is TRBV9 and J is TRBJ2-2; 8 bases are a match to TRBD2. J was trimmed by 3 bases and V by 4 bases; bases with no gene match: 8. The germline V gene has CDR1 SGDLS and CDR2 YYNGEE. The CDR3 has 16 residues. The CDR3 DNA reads TGTGCCAGCAGCCGAGAAAGCGGGAGTGACACCGGGGAGCTGTTTTCT. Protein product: CASSRESGSDTGELFS.

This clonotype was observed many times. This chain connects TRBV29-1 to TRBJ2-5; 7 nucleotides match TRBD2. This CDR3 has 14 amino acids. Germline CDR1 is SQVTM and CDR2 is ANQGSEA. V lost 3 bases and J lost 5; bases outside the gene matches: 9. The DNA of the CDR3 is TGCAGCGTTGACGGGGGAGGGGTCCGGGAGACCCAGTACTTC. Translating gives CSVDGGGVRETQYF.

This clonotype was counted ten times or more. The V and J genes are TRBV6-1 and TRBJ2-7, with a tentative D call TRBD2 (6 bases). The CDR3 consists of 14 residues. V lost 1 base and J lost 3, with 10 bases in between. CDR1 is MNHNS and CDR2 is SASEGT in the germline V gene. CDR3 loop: CASSEGRVHYEQYF. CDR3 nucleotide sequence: TGTGCCAGCAGTGAAGGGAGGGTCCACTACGAGCAGTACTTC.

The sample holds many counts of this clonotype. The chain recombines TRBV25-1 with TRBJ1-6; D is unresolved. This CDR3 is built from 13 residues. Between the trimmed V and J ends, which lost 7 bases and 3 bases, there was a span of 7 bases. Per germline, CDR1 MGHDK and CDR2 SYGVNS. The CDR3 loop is CASTGFYNSPLHF. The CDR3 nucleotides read TGTGCCAGCACCGGCTTCTATAATTCACCCCTCCACTTT.